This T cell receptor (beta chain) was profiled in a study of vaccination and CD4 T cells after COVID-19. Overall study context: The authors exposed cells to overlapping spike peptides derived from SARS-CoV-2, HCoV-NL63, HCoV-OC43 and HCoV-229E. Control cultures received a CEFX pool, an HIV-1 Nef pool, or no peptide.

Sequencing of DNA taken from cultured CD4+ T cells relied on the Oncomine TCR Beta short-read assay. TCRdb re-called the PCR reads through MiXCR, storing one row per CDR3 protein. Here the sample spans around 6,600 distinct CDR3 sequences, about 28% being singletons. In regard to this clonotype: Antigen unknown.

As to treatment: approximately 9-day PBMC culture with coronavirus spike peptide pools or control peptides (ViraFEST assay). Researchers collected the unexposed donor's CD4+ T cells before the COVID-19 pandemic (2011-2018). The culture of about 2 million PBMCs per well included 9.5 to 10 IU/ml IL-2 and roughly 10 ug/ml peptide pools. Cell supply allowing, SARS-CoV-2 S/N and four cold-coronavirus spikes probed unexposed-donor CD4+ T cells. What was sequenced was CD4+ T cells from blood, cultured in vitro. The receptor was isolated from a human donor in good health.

The CDR3 region is CSAPRLALNTEAFF. In DNA form, the CDR3 reads TGCAGTGCCCCCCGATTAGCGTTGAACACTGAAGCTTTCTTT. The rearrangement links TRBV20-1 to TRBJ1-1; D gene ambiguous. V lost 6 bases and J lost 0, with 14 bases in between. From germline, CDR1 is DFQATT and CDR2 SNEGSKA (reference sequence). This CDR3 comprises 14 residues.